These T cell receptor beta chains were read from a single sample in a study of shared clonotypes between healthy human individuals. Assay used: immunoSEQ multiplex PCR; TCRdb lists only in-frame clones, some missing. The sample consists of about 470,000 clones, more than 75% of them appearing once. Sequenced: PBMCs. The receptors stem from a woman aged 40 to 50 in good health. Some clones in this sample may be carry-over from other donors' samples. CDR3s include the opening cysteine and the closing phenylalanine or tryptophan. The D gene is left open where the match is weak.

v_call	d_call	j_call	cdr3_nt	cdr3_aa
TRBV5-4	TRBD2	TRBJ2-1	TGTGCCGGACGGAGGACTAGCGGGATCCCCCCGGAGGTTGAGCAGTTCTTC	CAGRRTSGIPPEVEQFF
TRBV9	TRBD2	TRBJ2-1	TGTGCCAGCAGCGTGGGGGGGAGCGCTTCCTACAATGAGCAGTTCTTC	CASSVGGSASYNEQFF
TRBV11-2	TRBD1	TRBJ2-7	TGTGCCAGCAGCTCTGGACAGGGCCTCTACGAGCAGTACTTC	CASSSGQGLYEQYF
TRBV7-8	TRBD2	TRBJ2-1	TGTGCCAGCAGCTTTCAAAGCGGGAGGGCCCTTTTTAATGAGCAGTTCTTC	CASSFQSGRALFNEQFF
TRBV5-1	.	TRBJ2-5	TGCGCCAGCACCTCGGGACAACAGTACCAAGAGACCCAGTACTTC	CASTSGQQYQETQYF
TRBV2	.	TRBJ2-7	TGTGCCAGCAGCCAGGAGAGACCCGCAGATTTCTCCTACGAGCAGTACTTC	CASSQERPADFSYEQYF
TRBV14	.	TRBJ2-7	TGTGCCAGCAGCCAAGATCTGGGCAGCCACGAGCAGTACTTC	CASSQDLGSHEQYF
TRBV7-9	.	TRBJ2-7	TGTGCCAGCAGCTTAGGGCTCGACTCCTACGAGCAGTACTTC	CASSLGLDSYEQYF
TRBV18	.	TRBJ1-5	TGTGCCAGCTCACCACCGGGTGGGCAGCCCCAGCATTTT	CASSPPGGQPQHF
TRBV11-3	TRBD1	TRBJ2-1	TGTGCCAGCAGCTTCCGGGACAGTTACAATGAGCAGTTCTTC	CASSFRDSYNEQFF
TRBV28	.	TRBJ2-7	TGTGCCAGCAGTTATCACTCCATGACCGCCCTCTCCTACGAGCAGTACTTC	CASSYHSMTALSYEQYF
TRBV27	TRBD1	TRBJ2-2	TGTGCCAGCAGGACGGGACAGGGGCCCACCGGGGAGCTGTTTTTT	CASRTGQGPTGELFF
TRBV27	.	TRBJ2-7	TGTGCCAGCAGGGGACACAGCTCCTACGAGCAGTACTTC	CASRGHSSYEQYF
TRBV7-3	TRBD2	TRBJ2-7	TGTGCCAGCAGCCTAAGGGGGACTAGCGGGAGCGAGCAGTACTTC	CASSLRGTSGSEQYF
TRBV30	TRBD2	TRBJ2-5	TGTGCCTGGAGTCCGGGACTAGCGGGATTTGAGACCCAGTACTTC	CAWSPGLAGFETQYF
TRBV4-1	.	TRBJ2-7	TGCGCCAGCAGCCAAAGAGAGGGGACTCCCTCCTACGAGCAGTACTTC	CASSQREGTPSYEQYF
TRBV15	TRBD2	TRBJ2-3	TGTGCCACCACTCCCGATCGCGGGAGGATGTTAGATACGCAGTATTTT	CATTPDRGRMLDTQYF
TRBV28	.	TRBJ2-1	TGTGCCAGCAGTGAAATGAACAATGAGCAGTTCTTC	CASSEMNNEQFF
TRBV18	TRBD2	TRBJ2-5	TGTGCCAGCTCACTAGCGGGGAGTCAAGAGACCCAGTACTTC	CASSLAGSQETQYF